A selection of T cell receptor beta chains follows, all from one sample in a study of cytomegalovirus exposure and HLA in healthy donors. Some clones are missing from TCRdb's copy, which holds only in-frame ones; the method was immunoSEQ multiplex PCR. There are approximately 140,000 clones in the sample; roughly four fifths occur only once, and 0.94% lies in the top ten. Sequenced sample: PBMCs. Every receptor here comes from a woman aged 55-75 years in good health and CMV-seronegative. Both conserved end residues are part of each CDR3. The D gene is left open where the match is weak. A row's size may be missing; if present it is once, few, many or a size class.

TRBV27,TRBJ2-2,once,TRBD1,CASSLGQGARTGELFF,TGTGCCAGCAGTTTGGGACAGGGGGCGCGGACCGGGGAGCTGTTTTTT
TRBV15,TRBJ2-7,.,TRBD1,CATSWDRSYEQYF,TGTGCCACCAGCTGGGACAGGAGCTACGAGCAGTACTTC
TRBV19,TRBJ2-1,.,.,CASSIGGTNYNEQFF,TGTGCCAGTAGTATAGGGGGGACAAACTACAATGAGCAGTTCTTC
TRBV28,TRBJ2-1,.,TRBD1,CASSQLSWDSYYNEQFF,TGTGCCAGCAGTCAATTGAGTTGGGACAGTTACTACAATGAGCAGTTCTTC
TRBV9,TRBJ2-2,.,.,CASSRPVGLLASSTGELFF,TGTGCCAGCAGCCGTCCTGTCGGTCTGCTAGCGAGCAGCACCGGGGAGCTGTTTTTT
TRBV28,TRBJ2-4,once,TRBD2,CASSSLPQFVVAGSKNIQYF,TGTGCCAGCAGTTCCCTCCCTCAGTTTGTGGTAGCGGGATCTAAAAACATTCAGTACTTC
TRBV2,TRBJ1-3,.,TRBD1,CASSLDRANTIYF,TGTGCCAGCAGCCTAGACAGGGCTAACACCATATATTTT
TRBV30,TRBJ2-2,once,TRBD1,CAWSLGTVNTGELFF,TGTGCCTGGAGTTTAGGGACAGTGAACACCGGGGAGCTGTTTTTT
TRBV4-1,TRBJ2-5,.,.,CASSQGPTGGEETQYF,TGCGCCAGCAGCCAAGGACCAACGGGGGGCGAGGAGACCCAGTACTTC
TRBV30,TRBJ1-2,once,.,CACKYRTSAYYGYTF,TGTGCCTGTAAATATAGGACATCGGCTTACTATGGCTACACCTTC
TRBV27,TRBJ1-5,.,TRBD1,CASSTTGQRIGQPQHF,TGTGCCAGCAGTACAACGGGACAGAGGATTGGCCAGCCCCAGCATTTT
TRBV5-4,TRBJ2-7,.,.,CASSLAVGEQYF,TGTGCCAGCAGCTTGGCGGTCGGGGAGCAGTACTTC
TRBV9,TRBJ1-2,.,.,CASSPAGFEYGYTF,TGTGCCAGCAGCCCCGCGGGTTTCGAATATGGCTACACCTTC
TRBV28,TRBJ1-1,.,TRBD1,CASSLDPRDRLWNTEAFF,TGTGCCAGCAGTTTGGACCCCCGGGACAGGCTCTGGAACACTGAAGCTTTCTTT
TRBV7-2,TRBJ2-1,.,TRBD1,CASSPRGQVSLSSYNEQFF,TGTGCCAGCAGCCCCCGTGGACAGGTCTCCTTAAGCTCCTACAATGAGCAGTTCTTC
TRBV5-6,TRBJ2-3,.,.,CASSWGPGGGTDTQYF,TGTGCCAGCAGCTGGGGTCCGGGGGGCGGCACAGATACGCAGTATTTT
TRBV6-5,TRBJ1-1,.,.,CASGEHRNYEAFF,TGTGCCAGCGGGGAACACAGGAACTATGAAGCTTTCTTT
TRBV28,TRBJ2-1,.,.,CASSLMSEVNEQFF,TGTGCCAGCAGTTTAATGTCAGAAGTCAATGAGCAGTTCTTC
TRBV28,TRBJ2-7,.,.,CASTAAVDYEQYF,TGTGCCAGCACCGCCGCGGTTGACTACGAGCAGTACTTC
TRBV7-6,TRBJ2-2,.,.,CASSSPGLWTGELFF,TGTGCCAGCAGCTCGCCGGGACTCTGGACCGGGGAGCTGTTTTTT
TRBV28,TRBJ1-3,few,.,CASSLSRKWRRGNTIYF,TGTGCCAGCAGTTTATCCCGAAAATGGAGGCGTGGAAACACCATATATTTT
TRBV27,TRBJ2-1,.,TRBD1,CASSDRGPYNEQFF,TGTGCCAGCAGCGACAGGGGGCCTTACAATGAGCAGTTCTTC
TRBV6-5,TRBJ1-1,.,TRBD1,CASSYVRGRGEAFF,TGTGCCAGCAGTTACGTTAGGGGGCGGGGTGAAGCTTTCTTT
TRBV11-3,TRBJ2-7,.,TRBD1,CASSPRGTSYEQYF,TGTGCCAGCAGCCCCAGGGGGACCTCCTACGAGCAGTACTTC
TRBV6-6,TRBJ1-2,.,TRBD1,CASRGAGGVYGYTF,TGTGCCAGCAGGGGGGCAGGGGGCGTCTATGGCTACACCTTC
TRBV5-1,TRBJ2-4,.,TRBD2,CASSLSGGAAITKNIQYF,TGCGCCAGCAGCCTTAGCGGGGGGGCCGCGATAACCAAAAACATTCAGTACTTC
TRBV14,TRBJ1-3,few,TRBD1,CASSQDGDSRGNTIYF,TGTGCCAGCAGCCAAGACGGGGACAGCCGTGGAAACACCATATATTTT
TRBV7-9,TRBJ2-7,.,TRBD1,CASHGDRSSYEQYF,TGTGCCAGTCATGGGGACAGGAGCTCCTACGAGCAGTACTTC
TRBV28,TRBJ2-3,.,TRBD2,CASSHSGTTDTQYF,TGTGCCAGCAGTCATAGCGGGACCACAGATACGCAGTATTTT
TRBV7-9,TRBJ2-3,.,TRBD2,CASSRGTSGLMDTQYF,TGTGCCAGCAGCCGGGGGACTAGCGGGTTGATGGATACGCAGTATTTT
TRBV28,TRBJ1-2,.,TRBD1,CASRFRDRGDYGYTF,TGTGCCAGCAGGTTCCGGGACAGGGGAGACTATGGCTACACCTTC
TRBV19,TRBJ1-5,.,.,CASTSRGGQPQHF,TGTGCCAGTACATCGCGGGGCGGGCAGCCCCAGCATTTT
TRBV30,TRBJ2-7,.,TRBD2,CAGGDPGLAYEQYF,TGTGCGGGGGGGGACCCGGGACTAGCTTACGAGCAGTACTTC
TRBV7-2,TRBJ1-1,.,.,CASSLAQHTEAFF,TGTGCCAGCAGCTTAGCACAGCACACTGAAGCTTTCTTT
TRBV2,TRBJ1-1,.,TRBD1,CASSGITQGADTEAFF,TGTGCCAGCAGTGGTATTACGCAGGGGGCGGACACTGAAGCTTTCTTT
TRBV7-2,TRBJ2-7,.,.,CASSLARSGYEQYF,TGTGCCAGCAGCTTAGCTAGATCGGGCTACGAGCAGTACTTC
TRBV6-1,TRBJ2-7,.,.,CASTRATSYEQYF,TGTGCCAGCACTCGAGCTACCTCCTACGAGCAGTACTTC
TRBV5-1,TRBJ1-5,.,TRBD1,CASSSGTDNQPQHF,TGCGCCAGCAGCTCCGGGACAGACAATCAGCCCCAGCATTTT
TRBV27,TRBJ2-1,.,TRBD1,CASSPWTGGLSYNEQFF,TGTGCCAGCAGTCCCTGGACAGGGGGCCTCTCCTACAATGAGCAGTTCTTC
TRBV2,TRBJ1-3,.,.,CASTKTEISGNTIYF,TGTGCCAGCACTAAGACAGAGATCTCTGGAAACACCATATATTTT
TRBV28,TRBJ2-3,.,.,CATQGGGAGTDTQYF,TGTGCCACCCAAGGAGGGGGGGCCGGCACAGATACGCAGTATTTT